This T cell receptor (beta chain) was identified during a study of blood T cell repertoires in COVID-19. Overall study: The origin of the acute and convalescent COVID-19 samples was the United States, Italy and Spain. PBMCs, B-cell-depleted T cells, or T cells provided the cDNA or gDNA that made up the material.

This clone was counted between two and nine times. Produced via immunoSEQ multiplex PCR; TCRdb's table is partial and in-frame only. The sample gives about 83,000 clones, about 86% of which show up once; about 24% is in the top ten. Germline CDR1 SGDLS, CDR2 YYNGEE. Trimming shortened V by 0 bases and J by 3 bases, and 10 bases separated the two germline ends. The CDR3 covers 15 residues. This clonotype originated in a woman aged 80 or over in a cohort sampled during active or convalescent COVID-19. The sample comprised peripheral blood. The chain carries TRBV9 and TRBJ2-1; D is ambiguous. CDR3 DNA: TGTGCCAGCAGCGTAGTAGATCTGCTCTACAATGAGCAGTTCTTC. As protein: CASSVVDLLYNEQFF. The entire variable domain, with the rest obtained from reference TRBV9 and TRBJ2-1, is as follows: DSGVTQTPKHLITATGQRVTLRCSPRSGDLSVYWYQQSLDQGLQFLIQYYNGEERAKGNILERFSAQQFPDLHSELNLSSLELGDSALYFCASSVVDLLYNEQFFGPGTRLTVL.